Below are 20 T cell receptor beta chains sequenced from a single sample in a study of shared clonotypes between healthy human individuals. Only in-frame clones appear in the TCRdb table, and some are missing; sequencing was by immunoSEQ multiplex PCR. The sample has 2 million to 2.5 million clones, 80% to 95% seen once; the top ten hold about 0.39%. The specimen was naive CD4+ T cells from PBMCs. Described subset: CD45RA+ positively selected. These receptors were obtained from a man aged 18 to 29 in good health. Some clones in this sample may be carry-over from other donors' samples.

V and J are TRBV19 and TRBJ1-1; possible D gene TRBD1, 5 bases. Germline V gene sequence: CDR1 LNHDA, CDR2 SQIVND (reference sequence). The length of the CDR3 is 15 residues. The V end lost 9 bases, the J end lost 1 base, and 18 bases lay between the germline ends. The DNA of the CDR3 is TGTGCCAGCACCGGGCCGGCAGGGAGGAACACTGAAGCTTTCTTT. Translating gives CASTGPAGRNTEAFF.

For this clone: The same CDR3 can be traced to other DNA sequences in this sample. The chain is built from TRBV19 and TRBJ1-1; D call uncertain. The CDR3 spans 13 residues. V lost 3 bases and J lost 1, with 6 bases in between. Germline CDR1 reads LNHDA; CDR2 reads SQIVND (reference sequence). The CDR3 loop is CASSIRQNTEAFF. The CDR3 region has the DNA TGTGCCAGTAGTATTCGGCAGAACACTGAAGCTTTCTTT.

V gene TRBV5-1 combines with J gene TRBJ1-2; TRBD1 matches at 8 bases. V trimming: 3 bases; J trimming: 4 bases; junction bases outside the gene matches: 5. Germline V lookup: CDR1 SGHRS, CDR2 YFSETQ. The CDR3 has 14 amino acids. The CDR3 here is CASSSPGTGYGYTF. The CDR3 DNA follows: TGCGCCAGCAGCTCCCCCGGGACAGGCTATGGCTACACCTTC.

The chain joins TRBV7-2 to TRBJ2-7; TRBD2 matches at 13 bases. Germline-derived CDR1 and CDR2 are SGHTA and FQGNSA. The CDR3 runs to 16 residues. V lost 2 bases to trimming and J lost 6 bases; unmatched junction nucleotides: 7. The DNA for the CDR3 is TGTGCCAGCAGCTTACTCGGACTAGCGGGAGTAAGCGAGCAGTACTTC. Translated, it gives CASSLLGLAGVSEQYF.

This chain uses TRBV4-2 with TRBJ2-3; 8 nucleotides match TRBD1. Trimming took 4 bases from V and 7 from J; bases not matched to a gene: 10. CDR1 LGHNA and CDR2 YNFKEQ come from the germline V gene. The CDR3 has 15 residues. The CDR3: CASSPQTGGSNTQYF. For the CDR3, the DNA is TGTGCCAGCAGCCCGCAAACAGGGGGTTCGAATACGCAGTATTTT.

CDR3 sequence reads: CASSKDWTTNQPQHF. The DNA of the CDR3 is TGTGCCAGCAGCAAGGACTGGACTACCAATCAGCCCCAGCATTTT. The chain carries TRBV6-1 and TRBJ1-5; unclear D gene. CDR1 is MNHNS and CDR2 is SASEGT in the germline V gene. The V end was cut by 6 bases, the J end by 3 bases, with 15 bases between. The CDR3 is 15 residues long.

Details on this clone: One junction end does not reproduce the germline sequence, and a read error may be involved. In nucleotides, the CDR3 is TGTGCCAGCAGACCGTACGACTCCGACGAGCAGTACTTC. It translates to CASRPYDSDEQYF. The V call is TRBV6-6, the J call TRBJ2-7; D gene ambiguous. CDR3 length equals 13 residues. The germline V gene has CDR1 MNHNY and CDR2 SVGAGI (reference sequence).

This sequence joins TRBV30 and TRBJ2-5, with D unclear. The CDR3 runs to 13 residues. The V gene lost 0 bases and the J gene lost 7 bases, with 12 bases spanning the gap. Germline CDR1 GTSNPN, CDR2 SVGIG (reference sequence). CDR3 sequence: CAWSVLPLGTQYF. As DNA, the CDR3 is TGTGCCTGGAGTGTACTCCCCTTAGGGACCCAGTACTTC.

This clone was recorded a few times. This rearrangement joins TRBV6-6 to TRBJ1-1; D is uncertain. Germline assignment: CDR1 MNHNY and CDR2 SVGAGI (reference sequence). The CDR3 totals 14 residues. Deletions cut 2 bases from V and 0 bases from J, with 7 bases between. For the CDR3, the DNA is TGTGCCAGCAGTTACCGGACTATGAACACTGAAGCTTTCTTT. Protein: CASSYRTMNTEAFF.

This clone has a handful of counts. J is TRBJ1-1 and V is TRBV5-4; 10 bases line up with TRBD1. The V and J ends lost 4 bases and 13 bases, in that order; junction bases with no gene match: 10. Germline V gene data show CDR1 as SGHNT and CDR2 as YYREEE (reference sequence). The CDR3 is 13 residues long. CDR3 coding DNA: TGTGCCAGCAGCACCGGGACAGGGGTTGACGGTTTCTTT. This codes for CASSTGTGVDGFF.

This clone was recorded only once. In nucleotides, the CDR3 is TGTGCCAGCAGTTTAACTACAGGGGGCGGTCAGCCCCAGCATTTT. As protein: CASSLTTGGGQPQHF. V usage is TRBV28 and J usage is TRBJ1-5; 9 bases match TRBD1. CDR3 length equals 15 residues. From germline, CDR1 is MDHEN and CDR2 SYDVKM. J lost 6 bases, V lost 2 bases, and 5 bases had no gene match.

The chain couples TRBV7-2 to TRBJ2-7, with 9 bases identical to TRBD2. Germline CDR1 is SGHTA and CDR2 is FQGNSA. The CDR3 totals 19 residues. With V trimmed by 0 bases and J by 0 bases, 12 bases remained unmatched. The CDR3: CASSLAASGTPLTSYEQYF. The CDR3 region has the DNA TGTGCCAGCAGCTTAGCCGCTAGCGGGACCCCTCTTACCTCCTACGAGCAGTACTTC.

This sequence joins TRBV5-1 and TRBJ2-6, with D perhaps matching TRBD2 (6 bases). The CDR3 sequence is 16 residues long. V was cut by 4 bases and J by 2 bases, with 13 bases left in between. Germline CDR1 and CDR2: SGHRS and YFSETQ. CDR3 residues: CASSPGTATGANVLTF. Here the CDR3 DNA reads TGCGCCAGCAGCCCGGGGACTGCTACTGGGGCCAACGTCCTGACTTTC.

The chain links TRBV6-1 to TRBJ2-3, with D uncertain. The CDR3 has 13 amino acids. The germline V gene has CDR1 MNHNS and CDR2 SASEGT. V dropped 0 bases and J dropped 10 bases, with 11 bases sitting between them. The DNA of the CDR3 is TGTGCCAGCAGTGAAGCGGTCCCTGGGGCGCAGTATTTT. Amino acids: CASSEAVPGAQYF.

CDR3 nucleotides: TGCGCCAGCAGCCAATTGGCCCTCACCTTCCCTAGGGCAGATACGCAGTATTTT. This translates into CASSQLALTFPRADTQYF. The rearrangement uses TRBV4-3 and TRBJ2-3; D unclear. The CDR3 is 18 residues long. The V gene lost 2 bases and the J gene lost 4 bases, with 22 bases spanning the gap. Germline loops: CDR1 LGHNA, CDR2 YSLEER.

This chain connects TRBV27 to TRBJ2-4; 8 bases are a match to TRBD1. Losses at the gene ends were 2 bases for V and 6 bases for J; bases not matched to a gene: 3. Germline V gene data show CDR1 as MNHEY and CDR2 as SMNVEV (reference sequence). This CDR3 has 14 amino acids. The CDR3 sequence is CASSLRDRGNIQYF. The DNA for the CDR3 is TGTGCCAGCAGTTTAAGAGACAGGGGAAACATTCAGTACTTC.

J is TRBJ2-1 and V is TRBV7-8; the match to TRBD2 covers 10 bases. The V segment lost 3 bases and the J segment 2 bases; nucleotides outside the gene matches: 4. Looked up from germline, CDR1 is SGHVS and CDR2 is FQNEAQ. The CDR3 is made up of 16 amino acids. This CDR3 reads CASSLTSGWTYNEQFF. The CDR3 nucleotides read TGTGCCAGCAGCTTGACTAGCGGGTGGACCTACAATGAGCAGTTCTTC.

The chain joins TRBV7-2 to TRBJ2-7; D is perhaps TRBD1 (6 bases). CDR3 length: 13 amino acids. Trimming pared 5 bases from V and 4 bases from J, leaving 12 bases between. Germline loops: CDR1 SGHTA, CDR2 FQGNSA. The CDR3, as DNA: TGTGCCAGCAGCGCCCAACAGGGATACGAGCAGTACTTC. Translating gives CASSAQQGYEQYF. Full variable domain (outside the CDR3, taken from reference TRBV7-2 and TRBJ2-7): GAGVSQSPSNKVTEKGKDVELRCDPISGHTALYWYRQSLGQGLEFLIYFQGNSAPDKSGLPSDRFSAERTGGSVSTLTIQRTQQEDSAVYLCASSAQQGYEQYFGPGTRLTVT.

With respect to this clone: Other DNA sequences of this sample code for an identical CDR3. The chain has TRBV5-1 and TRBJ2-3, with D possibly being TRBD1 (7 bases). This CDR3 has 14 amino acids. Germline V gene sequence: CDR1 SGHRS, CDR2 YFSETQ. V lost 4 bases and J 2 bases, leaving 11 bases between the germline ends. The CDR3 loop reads CASSPGGFTDTQYF. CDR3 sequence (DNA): TGCGCCAGCAGCCCAGGGGGGTTCACAGATACGCAGTATTTT. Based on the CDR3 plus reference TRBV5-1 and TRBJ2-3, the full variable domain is KAGVTQTPRYLIKTRGQQVTLSCSPISGHRSVSWYQQTPGQGLQFLFEYFSETQRNKGNFPGRFSGRQFSNSRSEMNVSTLELGDSALYLCASSPGGFTDTQYFGPGTRLTVL.

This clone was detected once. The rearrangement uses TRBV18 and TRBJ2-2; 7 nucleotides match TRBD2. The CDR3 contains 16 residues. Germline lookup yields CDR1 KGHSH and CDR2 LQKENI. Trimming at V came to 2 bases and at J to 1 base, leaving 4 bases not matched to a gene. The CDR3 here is CASSPVQRGNTGELFF. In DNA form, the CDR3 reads TGTGCCAGCTCACCAGTTCAGCGGGGGAACACCGGGGAGCTGTTTTTT. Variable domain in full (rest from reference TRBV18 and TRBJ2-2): NAGVMQNPRHLVRRRGQEARLRCSPMKGHSHVYWYRQLPEEGLKFMVYLQKENIIDESGMPKERFSAEFPKEGPSILRIQQVVRGDSAAYFCASSPVQRGNTGELFFGEGSRLTVL.